This is a list of T cell receptor beta chains from one sample in a study of T cells in Graves' hyperthyroidism and ophthalmopathy. MiXCR, run by TCRdb on the multiplex PCR reads, gives a single entry per CDR3 protein. The table includes a few hundred thousand distinct CDR3 sequences, 15% to 20% detected once. The sample was blood. These receptors were taken from a woman between 50 and 59 years old with Graves' hyperthyroidism. Both conserved end residues are part of each CDR3. Each record gives: D gene, V gene, J gene, clone size, CDR3 protein, CDR3 DNA. D genes are given only for firm matches. Rows give clone size only sometimes, using once, few, many, or a class for an expanded clone.

d_gene: -
v_gene: TRBV3-1
j_gene: TRBJ1-3
abundance: many
CDR3aa: CASSLMDGNTIYF
CDR3nt: TGTGCCAGCAGCCTGATGGATGGAAACACCATATATTTT

d_gene: TRBD2
v_gene: TRBV20-1
j_gene: TRBJ2-1
abundance: few
CDR3aa: CSARVATSGYNEQFF
CDR3nt: TGCAGTGCTAGAGTCGCGACTAGCGGGTACAATGAGCAGTTCTTC

d_gene: TRBD1
v_gene: TRBV6-1
j_gene: TRBJ1-1
abundance: -
CDR3aa: CASRTGASEAFF
CDR3nt: TGTGCCAGCAGGACAGGGGCTTCTGAAGCTTTCTTT

d_gene: TRBD1
v_gene: TRBV20-1
j_gene: TRBJ1-1
abundance: many
CDR3aa: CSAGQGGTNTEAFF
CDR3nt: TGCAGTGCTGGACAGGGAGGGACCAACACTGAAGCTTTCTTT

d_gene: TRBD2
v_gene: TRBV5-1
j_gene: TRBJ2-7
abundance: many
CDR3aa: CASSPSGSSSYEQYF
CDR3nt: TGCGCCAGCAGCCCTAGCGGGAGCAGCTCCTACGAGCAGTACTTC

d_gene: TRBD2
v_gene: TRBV7-2
j_gene: TRBJ2-1
abundance: many
CDR3aa: CASSLLAGTFEQFF
CDR3nt: TGTGCCAGCAGCTTGCTAGCGGGCACTTTTGAGCAGTTCTTC

d_gene: -
v_gene: TRBV20-1
j_gene: TRBJ1-1
abundance: -
CDR3aa: CSARIPTRMNTEAFF
CDR3nt: TGCAGTGCTAGAATACCGACACGGATGAACACTGAAGCTTTCTTT

d_gene: TRBD1
v_gene: TRBV18
j_gene: TRBJ1-1
abundance: many
CDR3aa: CASSPGQGATEAFF
CDR3nt: TGTGCCAGCTCACCGGGACAGGGGGCCACTGAAGCTTTCTTT

d_gene: -
v_gene: TRBV11-2
j_gene: TRBJ1-1
abundance: many
CDR3aa: CASSYGSMNTEAFF
CDR3nt: TGTGCCAGCTCCTATGGTAGTATGAACACTGAAGCTTTCTTT

d_gene: TRBD2
v_gene: TRBV6-1
j_gene: TRBJ2-2
abundance: few
CDR3aa: CASSRLRTRSDGELFF
CDR3nt: TGTGCCAGCAGCAGACTTCGGACTAGGAGTGACGGGGAGCTGTTTTTT

d_gene: -
v_gene: TRBV28
j_gene: TRBJ1-1
abundance: many
CDR3aa: CASSFVQRHEAFF
CDR3nt: TGTGCCAGCAGTTTTGTTCAGCGACATGAAGCTTTCTTT

d_gene: TRBD1
v_gene: TRBV6-1
j_gene: TRBJ2-5
abundance: few
CDR3aa: CASSKRQGWETQYF
CDR3nt: TGTGCCAGCAGTAAACGACAGGGATGGGAGACCCAGTACTTC

d_gene: TRBD2
v_gene: TRBV6-1
j_gene: TRBJ2-3
abundance: few
CDR3aa: CASSYLAGGYTDTQYF
CDR3nt: TGTGCCAGCAGTTATCTAGCGGGGGGGTACACAGATACGCAGTATTTT

d_gene: TRBD1
v_gene: TRBV7-8
j_gene: TRBJ1-2
abundance: few
CDR3aa: CAIGQGSGYTF
CDR3nt: TGTGCCATCGGACAGGGGTCGGGCTACACCTTC

d_gene: TRBD1
v_gene: TRBV18
j_gene: TRBJ1-5
abundance: many
CDR3aa: CASSTGQGSNQPQHF
CDR3nt: TGTGCCAGCTCAACAGGACAGGGTAGCAATCAGCCCCAGCATTTT

d_gene: TRBD1
v_gene: TRBV2
j_gene: TRBJ2-7
abundance: many
CDR3aa: CASSDRDRYYEQYF
CDR3nt: TGTGCCAGCAGTGACAGGGACAGATACTACGAGCAGTACTTC

d_gene: TRBD1
v_gene: TRBV6-1
j_gene: TRBJ1-3
abundance: -
CDR3aa: CGVQGATGNTIYF
CDR3nt: TGTGGGGTCCAGGGGGCGACTGGAAACACCATATATTTT

d_gene: -
v_gene: TRBV3-1
j_gene: TRBJ2-5
abundance: -
CDR3aa: CASRTFGQQETQYF
CDR3nt: TGTGCCAGCAGGACCTTTGGGCAGCAAGAGACCCAGTACTTC

d_gene: TRBD2
v_gene: TRBV20-1
j_gene: TRBJ2-5
abundance: many
CDR3aa: CSAEGLAGEETQYF
CDR3nt: TGCAGTGCGGAGGGACTAGCGGGGGAAGAGACCCAGTACTTC

d_gene: -
v_gene: TRBV20-1
j_gene: TRBJ1-5
abundance: many
CDR3aa: CSASGDGNQPQHF
CDR3nt: TGCAGTGCCTCAGGGGATGGGAATCAGCCCCAGCATTTT

d_gene: TRBD1
v_gene: TRBV27
j_gene: TRBJ1-4
abundance: few
CDR3aa: CASSFFGTGSEKLFF
CDR3nt: TGTGCCAGCAGTTTTTTCGGGACAGGGTCTGAAAAACTGTTTTTT

d_gene: -
v_gene: TRBV3-1
j_gene: TRBJ1-1
abundance: many
CDR3aa: CASSQAQGMNTEAFF
CDR3nt: TGTGCCAGCAGCCAAGCACAGGGAATGAACACTGAAGCTTTCTTT

d_gene: -
v_gene: TRBV18
j_gene: TRBJ1-6
abundance: many
CDR3aa: CASSLGEGSPLHF
CDR3nt: TGTGCCAGCTCACTGGGGGAGGGTTCACCCCTCCACTTT

d_gene: -
v_gene: TRBV19
j_gene: TRBJ2-2
abundance: -
CDR3aa: CASTSYGETNTGELFF
CDR3nt: TGTGCCAGTACTTCATACGGGGAAACGAACACCGGGGAGCTGTTTTTT

d_gene: TRBD2
v_gene: TRBV7-3
j_gene: TRBJ2-1
abundance: -
CDR3aa: CASSLTSAGGYNEQFF
CDR3nt: TGTGCCAGCAGCTTAACGTCCGCGGGGGGGTACAATGAGCAGTTCTTC

d_gene: TRBD2
v_gene: TRBV11-2
j_gene: TRBJ2-1
abundance: -
CDR3aa: CASSLVIERGGRDEQFF
CDR3nt: TGTGCCAGCAGCTTAGTCATTGAGCGGGGGGGACGAGATGAGCAGTTCTTC

d_gene: -
v_gene: TRBV7-9
j_gene: TRBJ2-2
abundance: many
CDR3aa: CASSLKGNTGELFF
CDR3nt: TGTGCCAGCAGCTTAAAGGGGAACACCGGGGAGCTGTTTTTT

d_gene: -
v_gene: TRBV5-1
j_gene: TRBJ2-3
abundance: few
CDR3aa: CASSSEGTEYNTQYF
CDR3nt: TGCGCCAGCAGTTCGGAGGGGACCGAGTATAATACGCAGTATTTT

d_gene: TRBD2
v_gene: TRBV30
j_gene: TRBJ2-1
abundance: few
CDR3aa: CAWSGGTSGSYEQFF
CDR3nt: TGTGCCTGGAGTGGAGGAACTAGCGGGAGCTATGAGCAGTTCTTC

d_gene: -
v_gene: TRBV19
j_gene: TRBJ2-3
abundance: few
CDR3aa: CASSPALSSTDTQYF
CDR3nt: TGTGCCAGTAGCCCCGCTTTGTCTAGCACAGATACGCAGTATTTT